These T cell receptor beta chains were read from a single sample in a study of human T cells and chemical hapten exposure. MiXCR was run by TCRdb on the RACE reads, yielding one entry per CDR3 protein. The repertoire holds roughly 84,000 distinct CDR3 sequences, with 10% to 14% as singletons. This sample comprised whole blood, obtained in connection with sensitization to the hapten diphenylcyclopropenone (DPC). Source of these receptors: a woman aged 45-59 years with alopecia areata. Some clones in this sample may be carry-over from other donors' samples. Both conserved end residues are part of each CDR3. The D gene is left open where the match is weak. Clone size is stated in some rows and not others, as once, few, many or a class when expanded.

cdr3_nt cdr3_aa d_call v_call clone_size cdr3_length j_call
TGTGCCAGCGGAGGTAGCGGGGGGAAAGAGACCCAGTACTTC CASGGSGGKETQYF TRBD2 TRBV28 many 14 TRBJ2-5
TGTGCCAGCTCATCTAGACAGGGCAACAACAATGAGCAGTTCTTC CASSSRQGNNNEQFF TRBD1 TRBV18 - 15 TRBJ2-1
TGTGCCAGCAGCTTAGATGCCGGGGCCTCCTACGAGCAGTACTTC CASSLDAGASYEQYF - TRBV7-9 many 15 TRBJ2-7
TGTGCCAGCACCAAAGGGGGGGTTTGGACAGATACGCAGTATTTT CASTKGGVWTDTQYF - TRBV6-2/TRBV6-3 - 15 TRBJ2-3
TGCGCCAGCAGGGCTCTCAGCGGGAGAGTAGATACGCAGTATTTT CASRALSGRVDTQYF TRBD2 TRBV5-1 - 15 TRBJ2-3
TGTGCCAGCAGTTCATTAGCGGGTACGCAGTATTTT CASSSLAGTQYF TRBD2 TRBV6-5 few 12 TRBJ2-3
TGTGCCAGCAGCTCCCGGGACAAGTACAATGAGCAGTTCTTC CASSSRDKYNEQFF - TRBV7-9 many 14 TRBJ2-1
TGCGCCAGCAGCCCGGAGGCGGGACGCTACAATGAGCAGTTCTTC CASSPEAGRYNEQFF - TRBV5-1 few 15 TRBJ2-1
TGTGCCAGCAGTTACTTTCCGACAGGGAAAGGAACTGAAGCTTTCTTT CASSYFPTGKGTEAFF TRBD1 TRBV6-2/TRBV6-3 many 16 TRBJ1-1
TGTGCCAGCAGGACAAGCGGTCCCTCTTACAATGAGCAGTTCTTC CASRTSGPSYNEQFF - TRBV3-1 - 15 TRBJ2-1
TGTGCCAGCAGCTATGGACAGGGGATAGACAATCAGCCCCAGCATTTT CASSYGQGIDNQPQHF TRBD1 TRBV4-2 many 16 TRBJ1-5
TGCGCCAGCAGCCAAGAGGAGGCGGGGGCAAGAGATACGCAGTATTTT CASSQEEAGARDTQYF - TRBV4-1 - 16 TRBJ2-3
TGTGCCAGCAGCTTAATGGGTAGCGGGGCCGCCAGCTCCTACAATGAGCAGTTCTTC CASSLMGSGAASSYNEQFF TRBD2 TRBV7-3 few 19 TRBJ2-1
TGCGCCAGCAGCGCCGCCGTGGTCGGGTCCGCCGCCGGGGAGCTGTTTTTT CASSAAVVGSAAGELFF - TRBV5-1 - 17 TRBJ2-2
TGTGCTAGTGGTTGGGGGACAGGGATGGGCGGCTACACCTTC CASGWGTGMGGYTF TRBD1 TRBV12-5 - 14 TRBJ1-2
- CASSKALEGPGTPGSCFF - TRBV21-1 few 18 TRBJ2-2
TGCAGCGGCGGGCCGGGCCTACAAACAAACGAGCAGTTCTTC CSGGPGLQTNEQFF - TRBV29-1 many 14 TRBJ2-1
TGTGCCAGCAGCCAAGGGAGCCGGCTAGCGGGAGACAATGAGCAGTTCTTC CASSQGSRLAGDNEQFF TRBD2 TRBV4-2 many 17 TRBJ2-1
TGCGCCAGCAGCTTGGGACAGGCCTTTGAAGCTTTCTTT CASSLGQAFEAFF - TRBV5-1 few 13 TRBJ1-1
TGTGCCAGCAGCCAAGGAGGGATCAATCAGCCCCAGCATTTT CASSQGGINQPQHF - TRBV3-1 few 14 TRBJ1-5
TGTGCCAGCATGACGGGACTTCCAAACACTGAAGCTTTCTTT CASMTGLPNTEAFF - TRBV2 - 14 TRBJ1-1
TGTGCCAGCAGCTCAAGGACAGGACTTCAAGAGACCCAGTACTTC CASSSRTGLQETQYF TRBD1 TRBV7-2 few 15 TRBJ2-5
TGTGCCAGCTCACCAGATTATAGCAATCAGCCCCAGCATTTT CASSPDYSNQPQHF - TRBV18 - 14 TRBJ1-5
TGTGCCAGCAGAGATCGACTAGCGGGAGAAACAGATACGCAGTATTTT CASRDRLAGETDTQYF TRBD2 TRBV6-2/TRBV6-3 few 16 TRBJ2-3
TGTGCCAGCAGACGAGACGGACAGTATAGCAATCAGCCCCAGCATTTT CASRRDGQYSNQPQHF - TRBV12-3/TRBV12-4 few 16 TRBJ1-5
TGTGCCAGCAGCAACAGGGAGAGCAATCAGCCCCAGCATTTT CASSNRESNQPQHF - TRBV27 many 14 TRBJ1-5
TGTGCCAGCAGTTACCAACGGGGATTACAAGAGACCCAGTACTTC CASSYQRGLQETQYF - TRBV6-5 many 15 TRBJ2-5
TGTGCCAGCAGCCTATCCGGGACGGTGAACACTGAAGCTTTCTTT CASSLSGTVNTEAFF - TRBV12-3/TRBV12-4 - 15 TRBJ1-1
TGCGCCAGCAGGGACACGGACTACGAGCAGTACTTC CASRDTDYEQYF - TRBV10-1 - 12 TRBJ2-7
TGTGCCAGCAGCCATCGAAACCAGGGGGCCTACGAGCAGTACTTC CASSHRNQGAYEQYF TRBD1 TRBV3-1 few 15 TRBJ2-7
TGCAGCGTACCAGTCGGCCCCAACTCCTACAATGAGCAGTTCTTC CSVPVGPNSYNEQFF - TRBV29-1 - 15 TRBJ2-1
TGTGCCAGTAGTACTGGGGCGGGCGAGCAGTACTTC CASSTGAGEQYF - TRBV19 many 12 TRBJ2-7
TGCGCCAGCAGCCAAGAACGGGGGGCTGCCCTATACAATGAGCAGTTCTTC CASSQERGAALYNEQFF - TRBV4-3 - 17 TRBJ2-1
TGTGCCAGTTCCCGCCGGGGTGACTACGAGCAGTACTTC CASSRRGDYEQYF - TRBV6-6 many 13 TRBJ2-7
TGTGCCAGCAGGCCCAGGGGGCAGTACAATGAGCAGTTCTTC CASRPRGQYNEQFF TRBD1 TRBV27 few 14 TRBJ2-1
TGTGCCAGCGGATCACATAGCGGGGGGTCGACCGGGGAGCTGTTTTTT CASGSHSGGSTGELFF TRBD2 TRBV6-2/TRBV6-3 many 16 TRBJ2-2
TGCAGCGCCGCTTCGGATAGCGGGAATGAGCAGTTCTTC CSAASDSGNEQFF TRBD2 TRBV29-1 few 13 TRBJ2-1
TGCAGTGCTAGAGATGGGACTAAGCAGTTCTTC CSARDGTKQFF TRBD2 TRBV20-1 - 11 TRBJ2-1
TGTGCCAGTATGGGACTAGCGGGCCTTGGGTACAATGAGCAGTTCTTC CASMGLAGLGYNEQFF TRBD2 TRBV19 many 16 TRBJ2-1
TGTGCCAGCAGCTACCAACGACTAGCGGGGCAAGAGACCCAGTACTTC CASSYQRLAGQETQYF TRBD2 TRBV11-2 many 16 TRBJ2-5
TGTGCCAGCAGTGTCGGGGGGACAGGGAGCAATGAGCAGTTCTTC CASSVGGTGSNEQFF TRBD1 TRBV6-4 - 15 TRBJ2-1
TGTGCCAGTAGTGGGGAGCAGTTTGCAACTAATGAAAAACTGTTTTTT CASSGEQFATNEKLFF - TRBV19 many 16 TRBJ1-4
TGTGCCACCGGGGACGGTCCCTACGAGCAGTACTTC CATGDGPYEQYF - TRBV10-3 many 12 TRBJ2-7
TGTGCCAGCAGCGTAGGTCCAACTAATGAAAAACTGTTTTTT CASSVGPTNEKLFF - TRBV9 few 14 TRBJ1-4
TGTGCCAGCATCCAAGCTCCGAGACTAGCGGGAGGGCGAGGCACCGGGGAGCTGTTTTTT CASIQAPRLAGGRGTGELFF TRBD2 TRBV7-2 few 20 TRBJ2-2
TGTGCCAGCAGTCGGGATAGCGGGACCAGAGAGACCCAGTACTTC CASSRDSGTRETQYF TRBD2 TRBV28 many 15 TRBJ2-5
TGTGCCAGCTCACCAGTCGAAGGACGGAGCTCCTACAATGAGCAGTTCTTC CASSPVEGRSSYNEQFF - TRBV18 many 17 TRBJ2-1
TGTGCCAGCAGCCCCACTAGCGGAGGGGGCACCGGGGAGCTGTTTTTT CASSPTSGGGTGELFF TRBD2 TRBV12-3/TRBV12-4 few 16 TRBJ2-2
TGTGCCAGCAGCCGACTAGCGGGACAGGGGGCTTTCACTGAAGCTTTCTTT CASSRLAGQGAFTEAFF TRBD1 TRBV5-6 - 17 TRBJ1-1